In its sample, the clone carrying this T cell receptor beta chain was seen a few times. The sample belongs to a study of T-cell memory formation after mild COVID-19. TCRdb ran MiXCR on the 5' RACE reads and lists one entry per CDR3 protein. This sample carries about 360,000 distinct CDR3 sequences, roughly 13% of them seen once, and the ten largest clones take 20% to 25%. Looked up from germline, CDR1 is SGHNT and CDR2 is YYREEE (reference sequence). V was clipped by 4 bases and J by 3 bases, with 13 bases between them. The CDR3 consists of 14 residues. The TCR was taken from a man aged 18 to 35 who had mild COVID-19 (a few samples of this study predate the infection). Cell type and time point are not known. The V gene is TRBV5-4, the J gene TRBJ2-5; D remains ambiguous. Input material: PBMCs or a T cell subset sorted from them (not recorded which). CDR3 nucleotides: TGTGCCAGCAGCCCCTCCCGGGCGGAAGAGACCCAGTACTTC. Protein: CASSPSRAEETQYF.